This T cell receptor beta chain appears in the sequencing data of a study of T cells after somatic rescue of genetic block. Clones were read by immunoSEQ multiplex PCR, and TCRdb kept only the in-frame ones, dropping some. The profile shows fewer than 15,000 clones, around three quarters of them singletons. The CDR3 has 14 residues. The V and J ends lost 5 bases and 3 bases, in that order; junction bases with no gene match: 7. The germline V gene has CDR1 MNHEY and CDR2 SVGAGI. The origin of this receptor is a boy younger than 18. The V gene is TRBV6-5, the J gene TRBJ2-7; 7 bases match TRBD1. Sequenced input: peripheral blood mononuclear cells (PBMCs). CDR3 protein: CASSGQAPLYEQYF. DNA of the CDR3: TGTGCCAGCAGTGGACAGGCGCCCCTCTACGAGCAGTACTTC.